The next 32 T cell receptor beta chains were all read from a single sample in a study of response to subunit inactivated influenza vaccine. In TCRdb, the RT-PCR reads were re-called with MiXCR into one record per CDR3 protein. The data show over 400,000 distinct CDR3 sequences, with 10% to 15% seen just once and 10% to 15% held by the top ten. Sequenced material: PBMCs from blood, taken around seven weeks after vaccination. The receptors shown here come from a man aged 50 to 59 who received an inactivated influenza vaccine.

The chain recombines TRBV5-6 with TRBJ1-2; tentative D call: TRBD1 (5 bases). Germline CDR1 SGHDT, CDR2 YYEEEE. Trimming took 3 bases from V and 9 from J, leaving 12 bases between them. The CDR3 is 12 residues long. CDR3 nucleotides: TGTGCCAGCAGCTCCAACCCGGGGCGCTACACCTTC. This translates into CASSSNPGRYTF.

This clonotype was counted between two and nine times. The chain combines TRBV7-2 with TRBJ2-2, with a weak D call TRBD2 (5 bases). Trimming shortened V by 5 bases and J by 1 base, and 8 bases separated the two germline ends. The CDR3 runs 14 residues. The germline V gene has CDR1 SGHTA and CDR2 FQGNSA. This CDR3 reads CASSADWNTGELFF. Here the CDR3 DNA reads TGTGCCAGCAGCGCGGACTGGAACACCGGGGAGCTGTTTTTT.

The chain recombines TRBV20-1 with TRBJ2-7, with 7 bases that match TRBD1. Germline assignment: CDR1 DFQATT and CDR2 SNEGSKA (reference sequence). This CDR3 has 14 amino acids. After removal of 5 bases from V and 3 bases from J, the junction contained 10 bases not matched to a gene. CDR3 amino acids: CSAPTGTAFYEQYF. The CDR3 nucleotides read TGCAGTGCTCCAACCGGGACAGCCTTCTACGAGCAGTACTTC.

This clonotype has just a few counts. The chain carries TRBV20-1 and TRBJ2-7; D is uncertain. Germline CDR1 DFQATT, CDR2 SNEGSKA (reference sequence). Between the trimmed V and J ends, which lost 2 bases and 6 bases, there was a span of 11 bases. The CDR3 has 12 residues. CDR3 in DNA: TGCAGTGCTAGATACACTGCAGGCGAGCAGTACTTC. Translated: CSARYTAGEQYF.

The rearrangement links TRBV20-1 to TRBJ1-3; possible D gene TRBD1, 5 bases. The CDR3 consists of 16 residues. Trimming removed 3 bases at V and 0 bases at J, with 15 bases between. Germline V gene sequence: CDR1 DFQATT, CDR2 SNEGSKA (reference sequence). CDR3 loop: CSARESTGYSGNTIYF. DNA for the CDR3: TGCAGTGCTAGGGAGAGTACAGGCTACTCTGGAAACACCATATATTTT.

This clonotype was counted between two and nine times. The gene calls are TRBV5-1 and TRBJ2-1, with 10 bases lining up with TRBD2. The CDR3 extends over 17 amino acids. Germline CDR1 reads SGHRS; CDR2 reads YFSETQ. V trimming: 4 bases; J trimming: 5 bases; junction bases outside the gene matches: 12. CDR3 amino acids: CASSALAGDLTHNEQFF. The CDR3 DNA sequence: TGCGCCAGCAGCGCTCTAGCGGGAGATCTAACCCACAATGAGCAGTTCTTC.

The chain carries TRBV3-1 and TRBJ1-5, with 9 nucleotides matching TRBD1. V lost 2 bases, J lost 6 bases, and 8 bases stayed unmatched. CDR3 length: 16 amino acids. CDR1 is LGHDT, CDR2 YNNKEL, per germline (reference sequence). CDR3 sequence (DNA): TGTGCCAGCAGCCAAAACCCCGTGACAGGGGGTCAGCCCCAGCATTTT. This sequence encodes CASSQNPVTGGQPQHF. The full variable domain, in which reference TRBV3-1 and TRBJ1-5 provide the parts outside the CDR3, is DTAVSQTPKYLVTQMGNDKSIKCEQNLGHDTMYWYKQDSKKFLKIMFSYNNKELIINETVPNRFSPKSPDKAHLNLHINSLELGDSAVYFCASSQNPVTGGQPQHFGDGTRLSIL.

The chain couples TRBV15 to TRBJ2-1; 8 bases line up with TRBD1. Germline CDR1 and CDR2: LNHNV and YYDKDF (reference sequence). V was clipped by 4 bases and J by 3 bases; unmatched bases: 5. The CDR3 is made up of 15 amino acids. The CDR3 DNA reads as TGTGCCACCAGCACTGGGACAGGCTACTACAATGAGCAGTTCTTC. Protein product: CATSTGTGYYNEQFF.

This clonotype has a handful of counts. The chain combines TRBV20-1 with TRBJ2-3; TRBD1 might be the D (6 bases). CDR1 DFQATT and CDR2 SNEGSKA come from the germline V gene (reference sequence). The CDR3 loop spans 13 amino acids. V shed 2 bases and J shed 2 bases, with 8 bases lying between them. The CDR3 region is CSARPGVTDTQYF. The CDR3 coding sequence is TGCAGTGCTAGACCAGGGGTCACAGATACGCAGTATTTT.

Ten or more counts support this clonotype. This chain uses TRBV20-1 with TRBJ2-7, with TRBD2 as a possible D gene (6 bases). Germline V gene data show CDR1 as DFQATT and CDR2 as SNEGSKA (reference sequence). The germline V and J ends were trimmed by 0 bases and 3 bases, with 12 bases remaining between them. This CDR3 has 14 residues. The CDR3 sequence: CSARDLRGSYEQYF. The DNA of the CDR3 is TGCAGTGCTAGAGATCTTCGGGGGAGCTACGAGCAGTACTTC.

In its sample, this clonotype was seen many times. The chain employs TRBV12-3 or TRBV12-4 and TRBJ1-5, with D possibly being TRBD1 (6 bases). Trimming stripped 4 bases from V and 5 bases from J, with 15 bases between. This CDR3 comprises 15 residues. The CDR3, as DNA: TGTGCCAGCAGTTCCAACCGGGACATCTATCAGCCCCAGCATTTT. This codes for CASSSNRDIYQPQHF.

This chain links TRBV10-3 with TRBJ2-7; either TRBD1 or TRBD2 may fit D (5 bases each). Trimming left V 4 bases short and J 1 base short, with 14 bases between. The CDR3 consists of 15 residues. Per the germline V gene, CDR1 is ENHRY and CDR2 is SYGVKD. The DNA of the CDR3 is TGTGCCATCAGTGGGCAGGGAGAGAGATCCTACGAGCAGTACTTC. This encodes CAISGQGERSYEQYF.

The chain joins TRBV12-3 or TRBV12-4 to TRBJ1-5; D not certain. The CDR3 has 11 amino acids. V gave up 4 bases and J gave up 7 bases, with 5 bases separating them. The CDR3 bases are TGTGCCAGCAGTTCGGAACAGCCCCAGCATTTT. Translation gives CASSSEQPQHF.

This clonotype was counted a few times. V usage is TRBV20-1 and J usage is TRBJ2-5, with D possibly being TRBD1 (5 bases). V gave up 6 bases and J gave up 5 bases, with 16 bases separating them. The germline gives CDR1 DFQATT, CDR2 SNEGSKA (reference sequence). The CDR3 runs 13 residues. The CDR3: CSAPPGSVETQYF. CDR3 nucleotides: TGCAGTGCACCGCCAGGGTCGGTGGAGACCCAGTACTTC.

The rearrangement links TRBV29-1 to TRBJ2-3; D is undetermined. This CDR3 contains 13 residues. Per the germline V gene, CDR1 is SQVTM and CDR2 is ANQGSEA. The V and J ends lost 7 bases and 0 bases respectively, with 11 bases between them. The CDR3, as DNA: TGCAGCGGGCTCAGCCGGAGCACAGATACGCAGTATTTT. As protein: CSGLSRSTDTQYF.

This clonotype was counted between two and nine times. J is TRBJ2-4 and V is TRBV11-3; D gene ambiguous. The CDR3 consists of 13 residues. The germline gives CDR1 SGHNT, CDR2 YENEEA. The germline V and J ends were trimmed by 4 bases and 7 bases, with 11 bases remaining between them. The CDR3 loop reads CASSSPNKNIQYF. DNA for the CDR3: TGTGCCAGCAGCTCCCCCAACAAGAACATTCAGTACTTC.

This clonotype has only a few counts. This rearrangement joins TRBV20-1 to TRBJ2-5; the match to TRBD1 covers 8 bases. Germline V gene lookup returns CDR1 DFQATT and CDR2 SNEGSKA (reference sequence). The CDR3 totals 14 residues. With 5 bases clipped from V and 5 bases from J, the junction kept 10 bases outside the gene matches. The DNA for the CDR3 is TGCAGTGCTGGGGGACAGGCAAATCGGGAGACCCAGTACTTC. It is translated as CSAGGQANRETQYF.

This clonotype was counted a few times. Germline and junction disagree at one end, which may indicate a read error. V usage is TRBV20-1 and J usage is TRBJ2-1; 12 bases line up with TRBD2. Germline V gene data show CDR1 as DFQATT and CDR2 as SNEGSKA (reference sequence). This CDR3 has 16 residues. The DNA of the CDR3 is TGCAGTGCAACTAGCGGGGGGCCTTTCTCCAACAATGAGCAGTTCTTC. This codes for CSATSGGPFSNNEQFF.

The table lists this clonotype with many counts. The rearrangement links TRBV30 to TRBJ1-2; D unclear. The V end lost 3 bases, the J end lost 1 base, and 6 bases lay between the germline ends. There are 12 residues in the CDR3. CDR1 and CDR2 from the germline V gene are GTSNPN and SVGIG (reference sequence). Here the CDR3 reads CAWRRINYGYTF. The DNA for the CDR3 is TGTGCCTGGAGGAGGATTAACTATGGCTACACCTTC.

The chain couples TRBV4-3 to TRBJ2-5; 11 nucleotides agree with TRBD1. The CDR3 has 16 residues. Germline V gene sequence: CDR1 LGHNA, CDR2 YSLEER. V shed 3 bases and J 5 bases; nucleotides not matched to a gene: 8. CDR3 sequence reads: CASSQTGQGGRETQYF. The CDR3 region has the DNA TGCGCCAGCAGCCAGACGGGACAGGGGGGTCGGGAGACCCAGTACTTC.

This clonotype has at least ten counts. The CDR3 sequence is CASSQRQGGQPQHF. The CDR3 DNA reads as TGTGCCAGCAGCCAGAGACAGGGCGGTCAGCCCCAGCATTTT. This rearrangement joins TRBV3-1 to TRBJ1-5; 7 bases map to TRBD1. CDR3 size: 14 residues. With 3 bases clipped from V and 6 bases from J, the junction kept 5 bases outside the gene matches. The germline V gene has CDR1 LGHDT and CDR2 YNNKEL (reference sequence).

This clonotype appeared a few times. V is TRBV5-1 and J is TRBJ2-5; 10 positions agree with TRBD1. J gave up 5 bases and V 5 bases, and 6 bases lay outside the gene matches. Germline V lookup: CDR1 SGHRS, CDR2 YFSETQ. The CDR3 contains 14 residues. In DNA form, the CDR3 reads TGCGCCAGCAGTTATCCGGGACAGGGGGAGACCCAGTACTTC. As protein: CASSYPGQGETQYF.

This clonotype turned up a few times. The chain links TRBV19 to TRBJ2-5, with D possibly TRBD2 on 7 matching bases. The germline V gene has CDR1 LNHDA and CDR2 SQIVND (reference sequence). There are 15 residues in the CDR3. Trimming took off 3 bases at V and 5 bases at J, with 16 bases between the two ends. The CDR3 coding sequence is TGTGCCAGTAGTATGGGGGGGGCCATCCAGGAGACCCAGTACTTC. It encodes CASSMGGAIQETQYF.

This clonotype was detected only a few times. The chain has TRBV14 and TRBJ2-4, with D perhaps TRBD2 (6 bases). Germline V gene sequence: CDR1 SGHDN, CDR2 FVKESK. V gave up 4 bases and J gave up 1 base, with 14 bases separating them. This CDR3 has 16 residues. The CDR3 loop reads CASSPGEVRAKNIQYF. In DNA, the CDR3 is TGTGCCAGCAGCCCCGGGGAGGTGCGGGCCAAAAACATTCAGTACTTC.

This clonotype was picked up a small number of times. V gene TRBV5-1 combines with J gene TRBJ1-1, with D hard to call. This CDR3 has 16 residues. The germline CDR1 and CDR2 sequences are SGHRS and YFSETQ. V lost 3 bases and J 4 bases, leaving 19 bases between the germline ends. The CDR3 protein is CASSSNPWAGSTEAFF. CDR3 bases: TGCGCCAGCAGCTCCAACCCGTGGGCGGGTAGCACTGAAGCTTTCTTT.

This clonotype was recorded a few times. The chain carries TRBV7-9 and TRBJ1-5, with 7 positions matching TRBD1. V trimming: 5 bases; J trimming: 7 bases; junction bases outside the gene matches: 8. The CDR3 has 14 amino acids. Per the germline V gene, CDR1 is SEHNR and CDR2 is FQNEAQ (reference sequence). In DNA form, the CDR3 reads TGTGCCAGCAGCCCGACAGGGCGACGACAGCCCCAGCATTTT. It codes for CASSPTGRRQPQHF.

At least ten counts were recorded for this clonotype. The chain links TRBV29-1 to TRBJ2-1, with 10 bases matching TRBD2. Germline-derived CDR1 and CDR2 are SQVTM and ANQGSEA. The CDR3 consists of 15 residues. J lost 7 bases, V lost 3 bases, and 9 bases had no gene match. CDR3 nucleotide sequence: TGCAGCGTTGATGTTCTAGCGGGAGCCGCGAATGAGCAGTTCTTC. Its translation: CSVDVLAGAANEQFF.

The gene calls are TRBV11-1 and TRBJ2-7; 12 bases match TRBD2. This CDR3 spans 18 amino acids. The V segment lost 5 bases and the J segment 2 bases; nucleotides outside the gene matches: 13. CDR1 is SGHAT, CDR2 FQDESV, per germline (reference sequence). The CDR3 nucleotides read TGTGCCAGCAGCCCTCGACTAGCGGGGGAGCCGATTACCTACGAGCAGTACTTC. Translating gives CASSPRLAGEPITYEQYF.

The rearrangement uses TRBV5-1 and TRBJ2-7; D perhaps matches TRBD2 (6 bases). Germline CDR1 is SGHRS and CDR2 is YFSETQ. Trimming stripped 2 bases from V and 6 bases from J, with 9 bases between. CDR3 length equals 12 residues. The CDR3 sequence: CASSLDGSEQYF. CDR3 sequence (DNA): TGCGCCAGCAGCTTAGACGGGAGCGAGCAGTACTTC.

The chain is built from TRBV5-1 and TRBJ2-1; D gene unclear. Germline CDR1 and CDR2: SGHRS and YFSETQ. V was pared by 1 base and J by 9 bases, with 8 bases between. The CDR3 length is 12 residues. CDR3 protein: CASSLMGTEQFF. CDR3 in DNA: TGCGCCAGCAGCTTGATGGGAACTGAGCAGTTCTTC.

The chain uses TRBV7-9 and TRBJ2-7; D is unclear. The germline CDR1 and CDR2 sequences are SEHNR and FQNEAQ (reference sequence). Trimming left V 5 bases short and J 3 bases short, with 11 bases between. This CDR3 has 13 residues. CDR3 coding DNA: TGTGCCAGCAGCCACGCGACTCTCTACGAGCAGTACTTC. Translation: CASSHATLYEQYF.

Comments on this clonotype: A read error may explain this, as a much larger clone is one base away. The chain recombines TRBV24-1 with TRBJ2-6; perhaps TRBD1 as D (6 bases). The CDR3 runs to 16 residues. CDR1 is KGHDR and CDR2 is SFDVKD in the germline V gene. This chain's CDR3 is CATADSRTSWANVLTF. The CDR3 DNA is TGTGCCACCGCGGACAGTCGAACCTCTTGGGCCAACGTCCTGACTTTC.